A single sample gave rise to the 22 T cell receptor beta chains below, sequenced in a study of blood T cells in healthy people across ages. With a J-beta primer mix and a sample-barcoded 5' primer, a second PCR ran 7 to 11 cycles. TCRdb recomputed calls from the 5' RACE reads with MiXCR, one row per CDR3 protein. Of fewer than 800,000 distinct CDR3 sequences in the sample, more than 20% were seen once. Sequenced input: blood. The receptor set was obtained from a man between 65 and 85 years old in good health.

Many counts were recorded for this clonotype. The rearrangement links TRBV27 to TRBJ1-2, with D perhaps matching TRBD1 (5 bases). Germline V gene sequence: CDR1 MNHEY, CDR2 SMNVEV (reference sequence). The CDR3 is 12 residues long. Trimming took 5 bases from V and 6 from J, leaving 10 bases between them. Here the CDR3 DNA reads TGTGCCAGCAGTACGGGACCAAATGGCTACACCTTC. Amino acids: CASSTGPNGYTF.

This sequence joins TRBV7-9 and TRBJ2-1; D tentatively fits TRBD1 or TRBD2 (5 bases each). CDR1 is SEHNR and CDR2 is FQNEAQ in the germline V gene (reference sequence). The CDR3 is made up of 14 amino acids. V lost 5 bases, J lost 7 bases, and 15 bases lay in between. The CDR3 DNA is TGTGCCAGCAGCCCCCGGGCAGGGAGTAATGAGCAGTTCTTC. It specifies CASSPRAGSNEQFF.

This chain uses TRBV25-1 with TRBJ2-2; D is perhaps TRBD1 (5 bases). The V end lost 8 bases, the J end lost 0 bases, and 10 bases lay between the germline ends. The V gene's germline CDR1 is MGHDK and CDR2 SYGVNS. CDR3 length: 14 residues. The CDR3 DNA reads TGTGCCAGCCAGGGCGCAGCGAACACCGGGGAGCTGTTTTTT. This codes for CASQGAANTGELFF.

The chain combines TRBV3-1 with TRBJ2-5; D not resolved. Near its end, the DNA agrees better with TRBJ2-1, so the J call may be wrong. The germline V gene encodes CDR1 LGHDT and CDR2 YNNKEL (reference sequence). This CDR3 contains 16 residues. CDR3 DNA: TGTGCCAGCAGCCAAGCCCTGGGCCGAAAATACAATGAGCAGTTCTTC. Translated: CASSQALGRKYNEQFF.

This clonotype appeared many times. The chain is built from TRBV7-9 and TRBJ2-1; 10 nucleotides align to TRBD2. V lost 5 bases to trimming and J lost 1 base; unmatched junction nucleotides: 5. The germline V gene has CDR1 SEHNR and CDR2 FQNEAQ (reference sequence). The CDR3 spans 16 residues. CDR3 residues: CASSLPSGSSYNEQFF. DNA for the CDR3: TGTGCCAGCAGCCTTCCTAGCGGGAGTTCCTACAATGAGCAGTTCTTC.

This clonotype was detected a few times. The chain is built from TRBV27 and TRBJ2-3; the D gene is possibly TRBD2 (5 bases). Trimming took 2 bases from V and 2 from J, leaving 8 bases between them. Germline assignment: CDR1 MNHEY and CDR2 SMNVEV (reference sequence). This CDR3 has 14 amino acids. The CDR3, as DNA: TGTGCCAGCAGTTTACTAGCATTCACAGATACGCAGTATTTT. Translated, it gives CASSLLAFTDTQYF.

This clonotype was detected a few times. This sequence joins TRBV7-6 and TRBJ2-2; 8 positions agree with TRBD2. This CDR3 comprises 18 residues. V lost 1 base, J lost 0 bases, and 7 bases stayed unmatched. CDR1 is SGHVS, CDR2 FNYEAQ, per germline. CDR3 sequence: CASSLGAGGFSNTGELFF. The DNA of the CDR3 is TGTGCCAGCAGCTTAGGTGCGGGAGGCTTTTCGAACACCGGGGAGCTGTTTTTT.

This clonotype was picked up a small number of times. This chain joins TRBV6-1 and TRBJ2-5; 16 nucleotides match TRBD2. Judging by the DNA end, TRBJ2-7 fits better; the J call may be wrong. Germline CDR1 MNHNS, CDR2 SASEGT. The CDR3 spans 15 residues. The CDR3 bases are TGTGCCAGCAGGGCGGGACTAGCGGGAGGGTACGAGCAGTACTTC. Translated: CASRAGLAGGYEQYF.

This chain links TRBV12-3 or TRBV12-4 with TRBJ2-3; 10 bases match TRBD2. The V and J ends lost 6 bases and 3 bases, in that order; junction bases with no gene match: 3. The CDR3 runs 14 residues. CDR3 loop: CASRGTSDTDTQYF. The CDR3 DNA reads TGTGCCAGCAGGGGGACTAGCGATACAGATACGCAGTATTTT.

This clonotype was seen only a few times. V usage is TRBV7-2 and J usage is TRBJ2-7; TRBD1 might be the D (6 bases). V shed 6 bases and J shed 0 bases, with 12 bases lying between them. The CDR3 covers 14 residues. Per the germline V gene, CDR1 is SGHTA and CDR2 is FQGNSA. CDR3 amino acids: CASRRRGSSYEQYF. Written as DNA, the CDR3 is TGTGCCAGCAGGAGAAGGGGGAGCTCCTACGAGCAGTACTTC.

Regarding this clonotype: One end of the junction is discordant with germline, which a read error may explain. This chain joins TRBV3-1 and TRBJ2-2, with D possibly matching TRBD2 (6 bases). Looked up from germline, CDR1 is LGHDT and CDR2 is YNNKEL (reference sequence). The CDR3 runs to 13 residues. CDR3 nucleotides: TGTGCCAGCAGCCCGTTCGCCACCGGGGGGCTGTTTTTT. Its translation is CASSPFATGGLFF.

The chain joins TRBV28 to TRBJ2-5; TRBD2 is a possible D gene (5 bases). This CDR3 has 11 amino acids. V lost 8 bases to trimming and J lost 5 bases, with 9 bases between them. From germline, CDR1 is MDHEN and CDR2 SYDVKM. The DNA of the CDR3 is TGTGCCAGCTGGACTTCGGAGACCCAGTACTTC. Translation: CASWTSETQYF.

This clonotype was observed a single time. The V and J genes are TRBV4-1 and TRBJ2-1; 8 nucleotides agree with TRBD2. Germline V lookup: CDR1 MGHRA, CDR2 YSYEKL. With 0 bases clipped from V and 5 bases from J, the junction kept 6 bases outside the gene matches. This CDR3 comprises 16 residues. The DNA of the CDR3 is TGCGCCAGCAGCCAAGATCCGTCTAGCGGGCACAATGAGCAGTTCTTC. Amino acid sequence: CASSQDPSSGHNEQFF.

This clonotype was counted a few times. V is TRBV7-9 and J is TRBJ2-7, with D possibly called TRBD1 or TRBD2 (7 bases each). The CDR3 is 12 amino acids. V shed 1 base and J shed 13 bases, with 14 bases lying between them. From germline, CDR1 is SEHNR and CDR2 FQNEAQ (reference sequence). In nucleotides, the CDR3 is TGTGCCAGCAGCTTAGTACAGGGGAGGGTCTACTTC. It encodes CASSLVQGRVYF.

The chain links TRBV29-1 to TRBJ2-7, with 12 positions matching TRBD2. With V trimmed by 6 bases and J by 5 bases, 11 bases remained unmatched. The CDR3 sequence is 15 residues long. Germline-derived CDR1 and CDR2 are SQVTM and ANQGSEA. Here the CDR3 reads CSVVTSGGPLDEQYF. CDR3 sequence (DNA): TGCAGCGTCGTGACTAGCGGGGGACCCCTGGACGAGCAGTACTTC.

The CDR3 DNA reads TGCAGTGCTAGGGGCAGATCGAGCTCCTACGAGCAGTACTTC. This gives the protein CSARGRSSSYEQYF. The V call is TRBV20-1, the J call TRBJ2-7; D is unresolved. The length of the CDR3 is 14 residues. Germline values: CDR1 DFQATT, CDR2 SNEGSKA (reference sequence). Trimming cost V 3 bases and J 0 bases, with 12 bases left between them.

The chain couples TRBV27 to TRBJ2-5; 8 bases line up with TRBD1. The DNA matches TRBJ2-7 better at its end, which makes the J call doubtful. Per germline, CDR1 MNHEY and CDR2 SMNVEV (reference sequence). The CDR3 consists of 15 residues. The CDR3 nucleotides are TGTGCCAGCAGTGACCGGGACAGGAGCTCCTACGAGCAGTACTTC. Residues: CASSDRDRSSYEQYF.

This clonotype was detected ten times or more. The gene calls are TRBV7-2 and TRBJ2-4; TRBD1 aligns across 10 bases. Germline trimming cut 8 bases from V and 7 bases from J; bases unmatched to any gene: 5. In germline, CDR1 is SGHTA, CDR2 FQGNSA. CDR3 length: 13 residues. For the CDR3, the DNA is TGTGCCAGCCAGGACAGGGGGAAGAACATTCAGTACTTC. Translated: CASQDRGKNIQYF.

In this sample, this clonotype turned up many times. CDR3 region: CASTKSGGRYNEQFF. CDR3 DNA: TGTGCCAGCACTAAGAGTGGGGGGCGTTACAATGAGCAGTTCTTC. V is TRBV12-3 or TRBV12-4 and J is TRBJ2-1; either TRBD1 or TRBD2 may fit D (6 bases each). V lost 7 bases and J lost 4, with 17 bases in between. This CDR3 has 15 residues.

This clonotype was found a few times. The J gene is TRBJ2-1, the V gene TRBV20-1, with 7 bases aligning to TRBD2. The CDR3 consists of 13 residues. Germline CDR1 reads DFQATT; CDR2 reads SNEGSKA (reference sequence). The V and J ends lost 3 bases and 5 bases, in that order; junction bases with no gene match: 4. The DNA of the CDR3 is TGCAGTGCTAGCCCCGGGACTAACAATGAGCAGTTCTTC. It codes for CSASPGTNNEQFF.

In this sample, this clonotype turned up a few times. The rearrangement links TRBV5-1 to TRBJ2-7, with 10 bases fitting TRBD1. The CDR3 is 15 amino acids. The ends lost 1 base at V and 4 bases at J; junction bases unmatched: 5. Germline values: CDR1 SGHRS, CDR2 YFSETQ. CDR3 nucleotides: TGCGCCAGCAGCTTGTGGACAGGGGGTTCGTACGAGCAGTACTTC. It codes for CASSLWTGGSYEQYF.

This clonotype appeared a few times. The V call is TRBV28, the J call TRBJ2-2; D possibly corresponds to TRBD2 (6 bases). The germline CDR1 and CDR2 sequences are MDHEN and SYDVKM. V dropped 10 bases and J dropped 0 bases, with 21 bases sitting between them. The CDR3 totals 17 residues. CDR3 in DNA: TGTGCCACTGAAGCAGTAGTTGCTAGCGCGAACACCGGGGAGCTGTTTTTT. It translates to CATEAVVASANTGELFF.